The 25 T cell receptor beta chains reported below all come from one sample, sequenced in a study of T cells after yellow fever vaccination (dated by TCRdb to between 2018 and 2020). Library preparation employed 5' RACE. The reads were generated on an Illumina HiSeq 2500. TCRdb applied fastp at Q25 and MiXCR to the public reads, then kept only in-frame beta chains. Each entry merges the rows of one CDR3 protein and shows their most common DNA and genes. The sample table lists about 550,000 distinct CDR3 sequences, around 21% of them with a count of one. Clones ranked in the top ten supply around 15% of the sample. The treatment or condition label corresponds to: live attenuated yellow fever vaccine strain. Sequencing was performed on PBMCs, taken 15 days after the yellow fever booster vaccination. The receptors originated from a man between 25 and 39 years old who received the YFV17D yellow fever vaccine.

V usage is TRBV7-2 and J usage is TRBJ2-6, with 10 bases matching TRBD2. J gave up 1 base and V 1 base, and 4 bases lay outside the gene matches. CDR1 SGHTA and CDR2 FQGNSA come from the germline V gene. CDR3 length equals 18 residues. CDR3 DNA sequence: TGTGCCAGCAGCTTAGGGCCAGCGGGAGGGTCTGGGGCCAACGTCCTGACTTTC. Translation: CASSLGPAGGSGANVLTF.

The gene calls are TRBV7-9 and TRBJ2-1; a possible D gene is TRBD2 (6 bases). The V gene's germline CDR1 is SEHNR and CDR2 FQNEAQ (reference sequence). The CDR3 sequence is 12 residues long. Trimming cost V 5 bases and J 12 bases, with 14 bases left between them. CDR3 in DNA: TGTGCCAGCAGCCCGGGGGTCACGGCGCAGTTCTTC. Translation: CASSPGVTAQFF.

CDR3 sequence (DNA): TGTGCCAGCGTTGGCGAACTCTCCTACGAGCAGTACTTC. Amino acids: CASVGELSYEQYF. The gene calls are TRBV12-3 or TRBV12-4 and TRBJ2-7; D gene uncertain. The CDR3 is 13 residues long. Trimming took 8 bases from V and 0 from J, leaving 11 bases between them.

The V and J genes are TRBV10-3 and TRBJ2-5; 9 nucleotides align to TRBD2. V trimming: 0 bases; J trimming: 2 bases; junction bases outside the gene matches: 10. CDR3 length equals 18 residues. Looked up from germline, CDR1 is ENHRY and CDR2 is SYGVKD. As DNA, the CDR3 is TGTGCCATCAGTGAGTCGTTCATTGCGGGAGGGGCACAAGAGACCCAGTACTTC. Amino acid sequence: CAISESFIAGGAQETQYF.

This clonotype was seen only a few times. The rearrangement joins TRBV27 to TRBJ2-1, with D hard to call. This CDR3 has 14 amino acids. Germline V gene data show CDR1 as MNHEY and CDR2 as SMNVEV (reference sequence). The V end was cut by 9 bases, the J end by 5 bases, with 17 bases between. CDR3 sequence: CASMISPMDNEQFF. The CDR3 DNA is TGTGCCAGTATGATTAGTCCTATGGACAATGAGCAGTTCTTC.

The sample holds a few counts of this clonotype. The DNA of the CDR3 is TGCAGTGCTAGACTGGCGGGGGACTACAATGAGCAGTTCTTC. This translates into CSARLAGDYNEQFF. The rearrangement links TRBV20-1 to TRBJ2-1; TRBD2 matches 7 bases. The CDR3 runs 14 residues. The germline CDR1 and CDR2 sequences are DFQATT and SNEGSKA (reference sequence). V shed 2 bases, J shed 3 bases, and the junction held 4 bases outside the gene matches.

This rearrangement joins TRBV7-9 to TRBJ2-1, with a tentative D call TRBD1 (6 bases). Per the germline V gene, CDR1 is SEHNR and CDR2 is FQNEAQ (reference sequence). The CDR3 contains 13 residues. V lost 4 bases and J 9 bases, leaving 13 bases between the germline ends. CDR3 DNA sequence: TGTGCCAGCAGCTACAGGGTCGGGGCTGAGCAGTTCTTC. Encoded protein: CASSYRVGAEQFF.

The genes are TRBV7-2 and TRBJ2-1; 13 bases map to TRBD2. V dropped 5 bases and J dropped 9; count of bases not matched to a gene: 10. The CDR3 sequence is 16 residues long. Germline CDR1 is SGHTA and CDR2 is FQGNSA. CDR3 loop: CASSALRTSGRTEQFF. CDR3 nucleotide sequence: TGTGCCAGCAGCGCGCTCCGGACTAGCGGGAGAACTGAGCAGTTCTTC.

In its sample, this clonotype was seen once. The V call is TRBV29-1, the J call TRBJ1-1; D not resolved. Germline values: CDR1 SQVTM, CDR2 ANQGSEA. The CDR3 loop spans 12 amino acids. With 7 bases removed from V and 4 bases from J, the gap between germline ends came to 13 bases. CDR3 sequence (DNA): TGCAGCGGCGTTCGGAGGACCACTGAAGCTTTCTTT. Its protein is CSGVRRTTEAFF.

This clonotype turned up a few times. J is TRBJ2-2 and V is TRBV7-6; D is unresolved. Trimming took 4 bases from V and 6 from J, leaving 9 bases between them. The germline gives CDR1 SGHVS, CDR2 FNYEAQ. This CDR3 region has 13 residues. The CDR3 protein is CASSSTPAGELFF. Written as DNA, the CDR3 is TGTGCCAGCAGCTCCACCCCAGCCGGGGAGCTGTTTTTT.

V and J are TRBV28 and TRBJ2-7; D might be TRBD1 (6 bases). CDR3 length: 15 residues. V lost 2 bases to trimming and J lost 2 bases, with 13 bases between them. The germline gives CDR1 MDHEN, CDR2 SYDVKM. Here the CDR3 reads CASSLLLDRTYEQYF. The CDR3 DNA follows: TGTGCCAGCAGTTTACTACTCGACAGGACCTACGAGCAGTACTTC.

The chain links TRBV7-2 to TRBJ2-7, with 7 bases fitting TRBD2. This CDR3 has 14 residues. The germline CDR1 and CDR2 sequences are SGHTA and FQGNSA. After removal of 1 base from V and 6 bases from J, the junction contained 6 bases not matched to a gene. DNA of the CDR3: TGTGCCAGCAGCTTAGTATTGCGGGAGACCGAGCAGTACTTC. Protein sequence: CASSLVLRETEQYF.

The genes are TRBV7-2 and TRBJ1-4; TRBD1 might be the D (5 bases). The CDR3 runs to 15 residues. Deletions cut 0 bases from V and 7 bases from J, with 12 bases between. Germline loops: CDR1 SGHTA, CDR2 FQGNSA. The CDR3 coding sequence is TGTGCCAGCAGCTTAGCGTCCCGGGGCGGTGAAAAACTGTTTTTT. Amino acids: CASSLASRGGEKLFF.

The chain has TRBV20-1 and TRBJ2-1, with D unclear. CDR1 and CDR2 from the germline V gene are DFQATT and SNEGSKA (reference sequence). The CDR3 length is 11 residues. With 2 bases removed from V and 5 bases from J, the gap between germline ends came to 4 bases. CDR3 DNA: TGCAGTGCTAGAATGGACAATGAGCAGTTCTTC. Translated: CSARMDNEQFF.

The gene calls are TRBV6-5 and TRBJ2-2; D remains unclear. The germline V gene encodes CDR1 MNHEY and CDR2 SVGAGI. This CDR3 spans 16 amino acids. Trimming stripped 1 base from V and 2 bases from J, with 11 bases between. As DNA, the CDR3 is TGTGCCAGCAGTTACTTTCCAACTGTCAACACCGGGGAGCTGTTTTTT. Encoded protein: CASSYFPTVNTGELFF.

The rearrangement joins TRBV6-5 to TRBJ1-1, with 8 bases matching TRBD1. V shed 6 bases and J 6 bases; nucleotides not matched to a gene: 3. Germline V gene data show CDR1 as MNHEY and CDR2 as SVGAGI. This CDR3 is built from 12 residues. As DNA, the CDR3 is TGTGCCAGCAGGGACAGGGAGTCTGAAGCTTTCTTT. Amino acids: CASRDRESEAFF.

Many counts were recorded for this clonotype. The chain couples TRBV5-5 to TRBJ1-4; D might be TRBD1 (5 bases). Per the germline V gene, CDR1 is SGHKS and CDR2 is YYEKEE (reference sequence). CDR3 size: 13 residues. V lost 4 bases and J 5 bases, leaving 9 bases between the germline ends. This chain's CDR3 is CASSTGPNEKLFF. CDR3 DNA: TGTGCCAGCAGCACGGGACCGAATGAAAAACTGTTTTTT.

This clonotype was observed many times. The chain links TRBV20-1 to TRBJ2-3; 11 bases line up with TRBD2. Per germline, CDR1 DFQATT and CDR2 SNEGSKA (reference sequence). V lost 3 bases and J lost 5; bases outside the gene matches: 7. This CDR3 spans 15 amino acids. CDR3 sequence reads: CSARETSGNEDTQYF. CDR3 nucleotide sequence: TGCAGTGCTAGGGAGACTAGCGGGAACGAAGATACGCAGTATTTT.

This clonotype was observed a handful of times. The V gene is TRBV20-1, the J gene TRBJ2-1; 11 bases match TRBD2. Germline V lookup: CDR1 DFQATT, CDR2 SNEGSKA (reference sequence). The V gene end was trimmed by 3 bases and the J gene end by 10 bases; junction bases not matched to a gene: 11. CDR3 size: 15 residues. The CDR3 nucleotides are TGCAGTGCTAGGGGGGGAGTAGCGGGAGGGCACGAGCAGTTCTTC. It encodes CSARGGVAGGHEQFF.

The table lists this clonotype with many counts. J is TRBJ2-3 and V is TRBV11-2; TRBD2 agrees at 10 bases. The CDR3 spans 12 residues. CDR1 is SGHAT, CDR2 FQNNGV, per germline. Trimming removed 4 bases from V and 15 bases from J; junction bases left unmatched: 7. CDR3 protein: CASSSWTSGYYF. The CDR3 DNA reads TGTGCCAGCAGCTCTTGGACTAGCGGTTATTATTTT.

This sequence joins TRBV5-1 and TRBJ2-7; TRBD1 agrees at 7 bases. From germline, CDR1 is SGHRS and CDR2 YFSETQ. The length of the CDR3 is 13 residues. V dropped 9 bases and J dropped 0; count of bases not matched to a gene: 6. CDR3 nucleotide sequence: TGCGCCACCCCGGGACAGAACTCCTACGAGCAGTACTTC. This codes for CATPGQNSYEQYF. The full variable domain, in which reference TRBV5-1 and TRBJ2-7 provide the parts outside the CDR3, is KAGVTQTPRYLIKTRGQQVTLSCSPISGHRSVSWYQQTPGQGLQFLFEYFSETQRNKGNFPGRFSGRQFSNSRSEMNVSTLELGDSALYLCATPGQNSYEQYFGPGTRLTVT.

This clonotype was seen repeatedly, ten times or more. The chain joins TRBV14 to TRBJ2-1; TRBD1 might be the D (5 bases). Trimming stripped 4 bases from V and 4 bases from J, with 11 bases between. The CDR3 has 14 amino acids. CDR1 and CDR2 from the germline V gene are SGHDN and FVKESK. The CDR3 here is CASSPSGAYNEQFF. The CDR3 coding sequence is TGTGCCAGCAGCCCGAGTGGGGCTTACAATGAGCAGTTCTTC. The entire variable domain, with the rest obtained from reference TRBV14 and TRBJ2-1, is as follows: EAGVTQFPSHSVIEKGQTVTLRCDPISGHDNLYWYRRVMGKEIKFLLHFVKESKQDESGMPNNRFLAERTGGTYSTLKVQPAELEDSGVYFCASSPSGAYNEQFFGPGTRLTVL.

The chain employs TRBV4-2 and TRBJ2-5, with 7 bases that match TRBD2. Germline V gene data show CDR1 as LGHNA and CDR2 as YNFKEQ. J gave up 5 bases and V 6 bases, and 15 bases lay outside the gene matches. This CDR3 region has 16 residues. CDR3 bases: TGTGCCAGCAGTCCGTCTGACACTAGCGTCCAGGAGACCCAGTACTTC. As protein: CASSPSDTSVQETQYF.

The chain joins TRBV4-2 to TRBJ1-4; D gene unclear. CDR3 length: 18 residues. The V and J ends lost 0 bases and 5 bases respectively, with 19 bases between them. Per germline, CDR1 LGHNA and CDR2 YNFKEQ. The CDR3 loop is CASSQEGWNLGGNEKLFF. CDR3 bases: TGTGCCAGCAGCCAAGAAGGGTGGAATCTCGGCGGCAATGAAAAACTGTTTTTT.

The sample holds one count of this clonotype. This chain uses TRBV5-1 with TRBJ2-6, with 8 bases matching TRBD1. With 6 bases clipped from V and 3 bases from J, the junction kept 5 bases outside the gene matches. There are 15 residues in the CDR3. CDR1 and CDR2 (germline): SGHRS, YFSETQ. Written as DNA, the CDR3 is TGCGCCAGCACCTGGACAGGGATTGGGGCCAACGTCCTGACTTTC. Its protein is CASTWTGIGANVLTF.